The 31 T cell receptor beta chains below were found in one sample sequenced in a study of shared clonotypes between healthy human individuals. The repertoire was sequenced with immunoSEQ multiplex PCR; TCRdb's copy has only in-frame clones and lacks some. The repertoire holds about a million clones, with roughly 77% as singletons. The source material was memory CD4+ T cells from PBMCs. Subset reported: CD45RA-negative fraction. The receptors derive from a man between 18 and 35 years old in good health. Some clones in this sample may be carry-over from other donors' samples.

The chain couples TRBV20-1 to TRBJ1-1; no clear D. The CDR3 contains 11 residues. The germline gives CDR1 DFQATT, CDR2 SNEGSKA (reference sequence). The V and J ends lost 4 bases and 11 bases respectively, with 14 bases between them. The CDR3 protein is CSAISGSRAFF. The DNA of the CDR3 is TGCAGTGCTATTTCCGGCAGCCGGGCTTTCTTT.

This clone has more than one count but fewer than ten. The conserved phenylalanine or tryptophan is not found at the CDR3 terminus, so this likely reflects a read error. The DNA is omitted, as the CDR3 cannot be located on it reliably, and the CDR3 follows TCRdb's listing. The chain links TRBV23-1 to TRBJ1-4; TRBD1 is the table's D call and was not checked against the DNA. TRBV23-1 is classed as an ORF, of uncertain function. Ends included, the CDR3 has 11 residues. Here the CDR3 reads CASSQSSRVIG.

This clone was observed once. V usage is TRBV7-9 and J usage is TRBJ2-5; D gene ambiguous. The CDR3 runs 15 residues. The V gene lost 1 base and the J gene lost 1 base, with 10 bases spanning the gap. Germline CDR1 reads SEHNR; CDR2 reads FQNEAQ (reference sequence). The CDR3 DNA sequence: TGTGCCAGCAGCTTAGGGCAGAGTCCCCAAGAGACCCAGTACTTC. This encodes CASSLGQSPQETQYF.

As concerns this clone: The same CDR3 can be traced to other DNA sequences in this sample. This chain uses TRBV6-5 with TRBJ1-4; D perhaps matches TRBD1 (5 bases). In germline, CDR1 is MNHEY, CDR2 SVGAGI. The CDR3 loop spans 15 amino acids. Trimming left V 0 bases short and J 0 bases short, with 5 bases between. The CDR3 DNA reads TGTGCCAGCAGTTACTCGGGGGCAACTAATGAAAAACTGTTTTTT. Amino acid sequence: CASSYSGATNEKLFF.

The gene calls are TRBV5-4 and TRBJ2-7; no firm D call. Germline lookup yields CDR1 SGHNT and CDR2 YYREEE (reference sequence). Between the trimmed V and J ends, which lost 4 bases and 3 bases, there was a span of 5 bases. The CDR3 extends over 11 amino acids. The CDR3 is CASSPLYEQYF. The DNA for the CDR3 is TGTGCCAGCAGCCCTCTCTACGAGCAGTACTTC.

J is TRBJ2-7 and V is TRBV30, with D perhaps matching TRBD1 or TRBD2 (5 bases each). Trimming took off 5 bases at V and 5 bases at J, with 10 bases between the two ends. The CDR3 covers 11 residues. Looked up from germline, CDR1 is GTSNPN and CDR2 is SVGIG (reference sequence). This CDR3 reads CAWGGMDEQYF. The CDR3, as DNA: TGTGCCTGGGGGGGTATGGACGAGCAGTACTTC.

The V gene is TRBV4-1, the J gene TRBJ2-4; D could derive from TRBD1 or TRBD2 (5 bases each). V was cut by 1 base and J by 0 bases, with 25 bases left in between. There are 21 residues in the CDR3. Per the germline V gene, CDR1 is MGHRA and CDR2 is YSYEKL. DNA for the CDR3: TGCGCCAGCAGCCAAGGCTTGGTTCCGGGACGCAAACCTCTAGCCAAAAACATTCAGTACTTC. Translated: CASSQGLVPGRKPLAKNIQYF.

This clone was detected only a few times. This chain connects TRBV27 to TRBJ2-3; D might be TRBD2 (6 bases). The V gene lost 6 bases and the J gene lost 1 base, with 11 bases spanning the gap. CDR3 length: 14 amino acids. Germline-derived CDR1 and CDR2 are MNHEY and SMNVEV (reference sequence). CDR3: CASSRGWGTDTQYF. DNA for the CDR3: TGTGCCAGCAGCCGGGGGTGGGGCACAGATACGCAGTATTTT.

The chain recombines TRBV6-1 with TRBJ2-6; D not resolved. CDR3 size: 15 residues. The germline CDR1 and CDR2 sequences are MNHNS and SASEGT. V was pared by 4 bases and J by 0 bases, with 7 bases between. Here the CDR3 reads CASSGLLSGANVLTF. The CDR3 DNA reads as TGTGCCAGCAGTGGATTACTCTCTGGGGCCAACGTCCTGACTTTC.

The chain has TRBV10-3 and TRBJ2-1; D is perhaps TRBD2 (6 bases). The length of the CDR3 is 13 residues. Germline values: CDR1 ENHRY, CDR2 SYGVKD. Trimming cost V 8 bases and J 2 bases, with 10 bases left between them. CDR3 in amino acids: CAIWDSAYNEQFF. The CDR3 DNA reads TGTGCCATCTGGGACTCTGCCTACAATGAGCAGTTCTTC.

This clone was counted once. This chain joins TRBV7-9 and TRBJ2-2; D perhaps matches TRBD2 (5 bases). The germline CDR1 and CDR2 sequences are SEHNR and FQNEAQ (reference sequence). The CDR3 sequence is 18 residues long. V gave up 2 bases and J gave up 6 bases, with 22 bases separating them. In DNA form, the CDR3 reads TGTGCCAGCAGCTTAAAAGTAGAGGGCACTTTCCGTCCCGGGGAGCTGTTTTTT. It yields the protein CASSLKVEGTFRPGELFF. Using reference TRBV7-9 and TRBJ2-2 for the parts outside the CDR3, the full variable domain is DTGVSQNPRHKITKRGQNVTFRCDPISEHNRLYWYRQTLGQGPEFLTYFQNEAQLEKSRLLSDRFSAERPKGSFSTLEIQRTEQGDSAMYLCASSLKVEGTFRPGELFFGEGSRLTVL.

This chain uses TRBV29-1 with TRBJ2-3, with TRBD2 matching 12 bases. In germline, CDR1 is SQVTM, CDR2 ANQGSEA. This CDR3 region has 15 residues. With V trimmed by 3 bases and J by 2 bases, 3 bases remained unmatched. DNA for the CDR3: TGCAGCGTTGATGGGACTAGCGGGCACACAGATACGCAGTATTTT. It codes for CSVDGTSGHTDTQYF.

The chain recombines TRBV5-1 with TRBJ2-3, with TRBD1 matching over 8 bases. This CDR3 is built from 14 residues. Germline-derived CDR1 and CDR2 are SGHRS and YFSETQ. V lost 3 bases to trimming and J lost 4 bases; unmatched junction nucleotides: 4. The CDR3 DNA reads TGCGCCAGCAGCTCCAAACAGGGGGCAGATACGCAGTATTTT. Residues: CASSSKQGADTQYF. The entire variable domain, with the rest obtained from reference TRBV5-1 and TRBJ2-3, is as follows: KAGVTQTPRYLIKTRGQQVTLSCSPISGHRSVSWYQQTPGQGLQFLFEYFSETQRNKGNFPGRFSGRQFSNSRSEMNVSTLELGDSALYLCASSSKQGADTQYFGPGTRLTVL.

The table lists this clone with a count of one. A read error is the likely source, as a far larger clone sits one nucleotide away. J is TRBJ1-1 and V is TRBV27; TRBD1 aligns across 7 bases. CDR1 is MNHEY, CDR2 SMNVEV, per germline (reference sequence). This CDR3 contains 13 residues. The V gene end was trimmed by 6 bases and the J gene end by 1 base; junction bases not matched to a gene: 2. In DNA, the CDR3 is TGTGCCAGCAGACGACAGGGGAACACTGAAGCTTTCTTT. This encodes CASRRQGNTEAFF.

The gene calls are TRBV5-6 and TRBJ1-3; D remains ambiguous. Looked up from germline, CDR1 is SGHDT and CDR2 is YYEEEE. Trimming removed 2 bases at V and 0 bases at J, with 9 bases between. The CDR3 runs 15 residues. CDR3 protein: CASSFGPYSGNTIYF. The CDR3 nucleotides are TGTGCCAGCAGCTTTGGACCGTACTCTGGAAACACCATATATTTT. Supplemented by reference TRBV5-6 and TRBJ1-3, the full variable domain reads DAGVTQSPTHLIKTRGQQVTLRCSPKSGHDTVSWYQQALGQGPQFIFQYYEEEERQRGNFPDRFSGHQFPNYSSELNVNALLLGDSALYLCASSFGPYSGNTIYFGEGSWLTVV.

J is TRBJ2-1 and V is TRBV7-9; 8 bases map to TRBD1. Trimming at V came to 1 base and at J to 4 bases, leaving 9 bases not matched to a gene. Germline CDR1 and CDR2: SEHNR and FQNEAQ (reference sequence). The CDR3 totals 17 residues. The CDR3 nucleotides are TGTGCCAGCAGCTTAGTCTCACGGACAGGGTATTACAATGAGCAGTTCTTC. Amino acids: CASSLVSRTGYYNEQFF.

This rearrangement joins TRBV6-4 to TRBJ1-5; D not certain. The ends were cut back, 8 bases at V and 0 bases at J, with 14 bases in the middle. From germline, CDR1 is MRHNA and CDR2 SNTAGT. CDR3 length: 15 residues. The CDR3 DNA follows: TGTGCCAGCCAAGGGCAGTTCCATAGCAATCAGCCCCAGCATTTT. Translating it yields CASQGQFHSNQPQHF.

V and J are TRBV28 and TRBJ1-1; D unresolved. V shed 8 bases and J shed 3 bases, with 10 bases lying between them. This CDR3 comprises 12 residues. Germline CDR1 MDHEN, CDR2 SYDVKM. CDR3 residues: CASLGVDTEAFF. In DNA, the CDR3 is TGTGCCAGCCTCGGGGTGGACACTGAAGCTTTCTTT.

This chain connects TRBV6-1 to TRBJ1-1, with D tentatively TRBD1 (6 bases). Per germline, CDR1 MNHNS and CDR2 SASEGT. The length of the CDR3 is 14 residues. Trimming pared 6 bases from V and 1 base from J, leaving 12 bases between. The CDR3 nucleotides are TGTGCCAGCAGGTTACAGGGTGAGAACACTGAAGCTTTCTTT. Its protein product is CASRLQGENTEAFF.

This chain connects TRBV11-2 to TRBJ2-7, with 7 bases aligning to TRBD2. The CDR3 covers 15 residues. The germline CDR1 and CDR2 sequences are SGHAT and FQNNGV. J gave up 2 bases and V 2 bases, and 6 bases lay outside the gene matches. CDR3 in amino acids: CASSLLGGSPYEQYF. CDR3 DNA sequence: TGTGCCAGCAGCTTACTAGGCGGGAGCCCCTACGAGCAGTACTTC.

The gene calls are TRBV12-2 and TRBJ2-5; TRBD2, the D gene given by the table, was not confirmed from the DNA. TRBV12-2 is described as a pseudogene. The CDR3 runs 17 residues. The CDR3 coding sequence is TGTGCAAGTCGCTTCTGCCCTGTCCTTCTAGCTTCGGAGACCCAGTACTTC. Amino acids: CASRFCPVLLASETQYF.

The CDR3 protein is CASLSWVMGEKLFF. CDR3 DNA sequence: TGTGCCAGTCTTTCGTGGGTAATGGGTGAAAAACTGTTTTTT. The chain links TRBV28 to TRBJ1-4; D is ambiguous. V was trimmed by 9 bases and J by 7 bases, leaving 18 bases between them. This CDR3 comprises 14 residues. Germline loops: CDR1 MDHEN, CDR2 SYDVKM.

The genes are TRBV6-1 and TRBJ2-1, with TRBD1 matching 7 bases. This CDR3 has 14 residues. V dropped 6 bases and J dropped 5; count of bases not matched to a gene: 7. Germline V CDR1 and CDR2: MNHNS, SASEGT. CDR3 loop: CASRKGATDNEQFF. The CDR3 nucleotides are TGTGCCAGCAGGAAGGGGGCGACAGACAATGAGCAGTTCTTC.

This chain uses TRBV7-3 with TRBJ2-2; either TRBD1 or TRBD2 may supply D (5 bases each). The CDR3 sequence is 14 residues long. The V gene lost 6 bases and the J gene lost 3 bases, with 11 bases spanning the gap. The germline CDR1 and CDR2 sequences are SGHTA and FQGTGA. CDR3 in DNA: TGTGCCAGCAGGAGGGACCGTTACACCGGGGAGCTGTTTTTT. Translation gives CASRRDRYTGELFF.

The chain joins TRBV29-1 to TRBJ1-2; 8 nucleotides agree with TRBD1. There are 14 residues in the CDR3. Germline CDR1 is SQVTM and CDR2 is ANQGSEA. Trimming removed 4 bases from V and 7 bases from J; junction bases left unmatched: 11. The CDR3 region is CSVGTGLTSGGYTF. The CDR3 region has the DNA TGCAGCGTTGGGACAGGGCTCACTTCGGGTGGCTACACCTTC.

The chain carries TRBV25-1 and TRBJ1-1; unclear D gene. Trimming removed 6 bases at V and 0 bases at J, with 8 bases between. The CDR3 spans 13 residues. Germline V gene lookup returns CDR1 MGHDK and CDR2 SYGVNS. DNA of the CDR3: TGTGCCAGCAGGGCCTTTCTGAACACTGAAGCTTTCTTT. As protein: CASRAFLNTEAFF.

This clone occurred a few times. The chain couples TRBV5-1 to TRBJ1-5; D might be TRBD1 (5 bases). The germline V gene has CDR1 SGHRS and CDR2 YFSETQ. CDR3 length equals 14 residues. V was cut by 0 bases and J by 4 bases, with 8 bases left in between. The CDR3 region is CASSLGTRNQPQHF. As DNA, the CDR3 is TGCGCCAGCAGCTTGGGGACAAGGAATCAGCCCCAGCATTTT.

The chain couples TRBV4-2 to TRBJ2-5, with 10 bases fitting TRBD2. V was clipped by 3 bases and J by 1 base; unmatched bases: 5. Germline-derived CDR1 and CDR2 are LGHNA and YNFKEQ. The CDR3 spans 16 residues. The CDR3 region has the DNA TGTGCCAGCAGCCACCAAGCGGGAGGGATCCAAGAGACCCAGTACTTC. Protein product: CASSHQAGGIQETQYF.

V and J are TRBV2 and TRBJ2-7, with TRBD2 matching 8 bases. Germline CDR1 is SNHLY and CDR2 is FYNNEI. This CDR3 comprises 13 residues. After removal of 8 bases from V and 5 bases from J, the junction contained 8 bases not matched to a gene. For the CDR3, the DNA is TGTGCCAGCCGTAGACTAGCGACCCACGAGCAGTACTTC. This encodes CASRRLATHEQYF. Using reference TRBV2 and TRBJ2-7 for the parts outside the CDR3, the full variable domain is EPEVTQTPSHQVTQMGQEVILRCVPISNHLYFYWYRQILGQKVEFLVSFYNNEISEKSEIFDDQFSVERPDGSNFTLKIRSTKLEDSAMYFCASRRLATHEQYFGPGTRLTVT.

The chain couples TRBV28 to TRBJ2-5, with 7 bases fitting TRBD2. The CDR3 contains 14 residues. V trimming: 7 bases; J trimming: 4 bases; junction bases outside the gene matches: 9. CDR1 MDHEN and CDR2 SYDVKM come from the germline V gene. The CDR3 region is CASTRPGLVETQYF. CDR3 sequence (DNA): TGTGCCAGCACCCGCCCCGGACTAGTAGAGACCCAGTACTTC.

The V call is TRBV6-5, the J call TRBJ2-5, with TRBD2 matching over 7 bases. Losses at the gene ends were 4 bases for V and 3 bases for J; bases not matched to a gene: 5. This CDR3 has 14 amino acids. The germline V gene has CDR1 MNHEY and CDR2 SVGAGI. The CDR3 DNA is TGTGCCAGCAGTTTTCGGCTAGCGGAAGAGACCCAGTACTTC. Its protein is CASSFRLAEETQYF.